The 3 T cell receptor beta chains below come from one sample, sequenced in a study of post-analysis software for immune sequencing data. The TCR beta cDNA libraries carried unique molecular identifiers. Each CDR3 protein gets one entry after TCRdb re-called the PCR reads with MiXCR. The profile shows roughly 430,000 distinct CDR3 sequences, over 30% of them singletons. Notes on the study in general: About five TRBV segments were more frequent in patients than controls; TRBV5-6, TRBV5-1 and TRBV20-1 belonged to this group.

For these TCRs, the target antigens are not known. Sequenced material: blood. All receptors derive from a girl aged 2 to 9 with multiple sclerosis.

This clonotype was observed a handful of times. CDR3 in DNA: TGTGCCAGCAGTGCGGGACAGGGAGAGATCAATGAGCAGTTCTTC. This sequence encodes CASSAGQGEINEQFF. The V call is TRBV6-4, the J call TRBJ2-1; 9 bases fit TRBD1. V was clipped by 4 bases and J by 6 bases; unmatched bases: 7. The germline gives CDR1 MRHNA, CDR2 SNTAGT. The CDR3 runs to 15 residues.

Ten or more counts support this clonotype. The gene calls are TRBV29-1 and TRBJ2-7, with D possibly matching TRBD2 (6 bases). V was clipped by 5 bases and J by 1 base, with 21 bases between them. Germline CDR1 SQVTM, CDR2 ANQGSEA. The CDR3 is made up of 16 amino acids. CDR3: CSVIIMGRDSSYEQYF. CDR3 bases: TGCAGCGTTATAATTATGGGGCGGGATTCGTCCTACGAGCAGTACTTC.

This clonotype was seen more than once but under ten times. The V and J genes are TRBV7-2 and TRBJ2-3, with a tentative D call TRBD2 (5 bases). Trimming cost V 5 bases and J 0 bases, with 18 bases left between them. Germline V lookup: CDR1 SGHTA, CDR2 FQGNSA. This CDR3 comprises 17 residues. CDR3 in DNA: TGTGCCAGCAGCCGTATTCCCGGACTGGCTAGCACAGATACGCAGTATTTT. Translating it yields CASSRIPGLASTDTQYF.